The clone carrying this TCR beta chain was picked up a small number of times. The data were obtained in a study of blood T cells in healthy people across ages. Primers used in a second PCR of about 6 to 11 cycles were a sample-barcoded 5' primer and a J-beta primer mix. Template switching added a 12-random-nucleotide identifier to every cDNA molecule. TCRdb ran MiXCR on the 5' RACE reads and lists one entry per CDR3 protein. The table shows over 700,000 distinct CDR3 sequences, with less than 70% occurring only once. Individuals who donated were healthy Caucasians from Russia aged roughly 6 to 90. Looked up from germline, CDR1 is SEHNR and CDR2 is FQNEAQ (reference sequence). CDR3 size: 14 residues. The V end lost 8 bases, the J end lost 5 bases, and 16 bases lay between the germline ends.

The sample comprised blood. V gene TRBV7-9 combines with J gene TRBJ2-1; unclear D gene. This sequence was found in an elderly man in good health. DNA for the CDR3: TGTGCCAGCGACCTCTTTGGGCCGAACAATGAGCAGTTCTTC. Its translation is CASDLFGPNNEQFF.